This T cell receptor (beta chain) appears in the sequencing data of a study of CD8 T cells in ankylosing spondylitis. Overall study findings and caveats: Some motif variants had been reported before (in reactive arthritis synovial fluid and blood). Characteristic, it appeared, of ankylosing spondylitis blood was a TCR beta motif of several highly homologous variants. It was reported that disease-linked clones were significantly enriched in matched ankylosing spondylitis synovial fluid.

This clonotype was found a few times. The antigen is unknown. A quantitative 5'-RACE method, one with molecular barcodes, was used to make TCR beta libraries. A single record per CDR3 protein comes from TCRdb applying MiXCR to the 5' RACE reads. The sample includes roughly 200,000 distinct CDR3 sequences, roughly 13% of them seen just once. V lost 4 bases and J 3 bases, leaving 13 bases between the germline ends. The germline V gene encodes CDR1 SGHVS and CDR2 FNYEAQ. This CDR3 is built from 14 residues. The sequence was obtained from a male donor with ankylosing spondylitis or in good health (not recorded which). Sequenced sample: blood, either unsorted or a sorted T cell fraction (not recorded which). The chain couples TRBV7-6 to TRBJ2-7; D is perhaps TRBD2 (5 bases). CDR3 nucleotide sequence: TGTGCCAGCAGCTCCGGAGGACTCCTCTACGAGCAGTACTTC. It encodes CASSSGGLLYEQYF.